This entry concerns a single T cell receptor (beta chain). The sample belongs to a study of blood T cell repertoires in COVID-19. About the study: The study drew acute and convalescent COVID-19 samples from the United States, Italy and Spain. T cells, B-cell-depleted T cells, or PBMCs supplied cDNA or gDNA.

The data were produced by immunoSEQ multiplex PCR, yet TCRdb's version contains in-frame clones alone and is incomplete. The table records a few hundred thousand clones, roughly 80% of them present only once. Per the germline V gene, CDR1 is SNHLY and CDR2 is FYNNEI. The V and J ends lost 5 bases and 6 bases, in that order; junction bases with no gene match: 4. The CDR3 runs 12 residues. The sample comprised peripheral blood. This chain uses TRBV2 with TRBJ2-7, with 7 positions matching TRBD1. The sequence was collected from a man aged 55 to 70 with acute or convalescent COVID-19. CDR3: CASSWGQREQYF. As DNA, the CDR3 is TGTGCCAGCAGTTGGGGACAGCGCGAGCAGTACTTC.